The TCR beta chain under discussion was sequenced for a study of cytomegalovirus exposure and HLA in healthy donors. It was with 60 Vbeta and 13 Jbeta primers that the PCR ran. TCRdb's copy holds only in-frame clones and misses some; the assay was immunoSEQ multiplex PCR. The sample includes about 140,000 clones, under 70% seen only once; the top ten take 10%. Sequenced input: PBMCs. The TCR originated in a man aged 25-40 years in good health and CMV-seropositive.

The chain's CDR3 is CASSQAGLGQETQYF. CDR3 DNA: TGCGCCAGCAGCCAAGCGGGATTGGGACAAGAGACCCAGTACTTC. J is TRBJ2-5 and V is TRBV4-1; a weak D match, TRBD2 (5 bases). Germline CDR1 and CDR2: MGHRA and YSYEKL. This CDR3 region has 15 residues. Deletions cut 1 base from V and 2 bases from J, with 11 bases between.